This T cell receptor (beta chain) was observed in a study of glioma-infiltrating T cells after dendritic cell vaccination. Study-wide background: Between about 2002 and 2012, patients got autologous tumor lysate-pulsed dendritic cell vaccines. Three intradermal dendritic cell vaccine injections were given every two weeks.

General observations from the study: Complete blood and tumor specimen sets were limited to few patients.

TCRB CDR3 was amplified from 2 ug genomic DNA or less. TCRdb keeps only in-frame clones here, not all; method: immunoSEQ multiplex PCR. The sample includes approximately 99,000 clones, around 80% of them seen just once. Time point specified: after dendritic cell vaccination, including at tumor progression/relapse. The CDR3 length is 16 residues. The germline V and J ends were trimmed by 5 bases and 0 bases, with 15 bases remaining between them. Per germline, CDR1 WNHNN and CDR2 SYGVQD (reference sequence). In the case of this clone: Its antigen is as yet unknown.

The chain joins TRBV10-1 to TRBJ2-3, with D tentatively TRBD1 (5 bases). This material consisted of blood, taken after dendritic cell vaccination. This TCR derives from a human donor with glioblastoma. The CDR3 nucleotides are TGCGCCAGCAGTCACCAGCCAGGGTCTAGCACAGATACGCAGTATTTT. Translated, it gives CASSHQPGSSTDTQYF.